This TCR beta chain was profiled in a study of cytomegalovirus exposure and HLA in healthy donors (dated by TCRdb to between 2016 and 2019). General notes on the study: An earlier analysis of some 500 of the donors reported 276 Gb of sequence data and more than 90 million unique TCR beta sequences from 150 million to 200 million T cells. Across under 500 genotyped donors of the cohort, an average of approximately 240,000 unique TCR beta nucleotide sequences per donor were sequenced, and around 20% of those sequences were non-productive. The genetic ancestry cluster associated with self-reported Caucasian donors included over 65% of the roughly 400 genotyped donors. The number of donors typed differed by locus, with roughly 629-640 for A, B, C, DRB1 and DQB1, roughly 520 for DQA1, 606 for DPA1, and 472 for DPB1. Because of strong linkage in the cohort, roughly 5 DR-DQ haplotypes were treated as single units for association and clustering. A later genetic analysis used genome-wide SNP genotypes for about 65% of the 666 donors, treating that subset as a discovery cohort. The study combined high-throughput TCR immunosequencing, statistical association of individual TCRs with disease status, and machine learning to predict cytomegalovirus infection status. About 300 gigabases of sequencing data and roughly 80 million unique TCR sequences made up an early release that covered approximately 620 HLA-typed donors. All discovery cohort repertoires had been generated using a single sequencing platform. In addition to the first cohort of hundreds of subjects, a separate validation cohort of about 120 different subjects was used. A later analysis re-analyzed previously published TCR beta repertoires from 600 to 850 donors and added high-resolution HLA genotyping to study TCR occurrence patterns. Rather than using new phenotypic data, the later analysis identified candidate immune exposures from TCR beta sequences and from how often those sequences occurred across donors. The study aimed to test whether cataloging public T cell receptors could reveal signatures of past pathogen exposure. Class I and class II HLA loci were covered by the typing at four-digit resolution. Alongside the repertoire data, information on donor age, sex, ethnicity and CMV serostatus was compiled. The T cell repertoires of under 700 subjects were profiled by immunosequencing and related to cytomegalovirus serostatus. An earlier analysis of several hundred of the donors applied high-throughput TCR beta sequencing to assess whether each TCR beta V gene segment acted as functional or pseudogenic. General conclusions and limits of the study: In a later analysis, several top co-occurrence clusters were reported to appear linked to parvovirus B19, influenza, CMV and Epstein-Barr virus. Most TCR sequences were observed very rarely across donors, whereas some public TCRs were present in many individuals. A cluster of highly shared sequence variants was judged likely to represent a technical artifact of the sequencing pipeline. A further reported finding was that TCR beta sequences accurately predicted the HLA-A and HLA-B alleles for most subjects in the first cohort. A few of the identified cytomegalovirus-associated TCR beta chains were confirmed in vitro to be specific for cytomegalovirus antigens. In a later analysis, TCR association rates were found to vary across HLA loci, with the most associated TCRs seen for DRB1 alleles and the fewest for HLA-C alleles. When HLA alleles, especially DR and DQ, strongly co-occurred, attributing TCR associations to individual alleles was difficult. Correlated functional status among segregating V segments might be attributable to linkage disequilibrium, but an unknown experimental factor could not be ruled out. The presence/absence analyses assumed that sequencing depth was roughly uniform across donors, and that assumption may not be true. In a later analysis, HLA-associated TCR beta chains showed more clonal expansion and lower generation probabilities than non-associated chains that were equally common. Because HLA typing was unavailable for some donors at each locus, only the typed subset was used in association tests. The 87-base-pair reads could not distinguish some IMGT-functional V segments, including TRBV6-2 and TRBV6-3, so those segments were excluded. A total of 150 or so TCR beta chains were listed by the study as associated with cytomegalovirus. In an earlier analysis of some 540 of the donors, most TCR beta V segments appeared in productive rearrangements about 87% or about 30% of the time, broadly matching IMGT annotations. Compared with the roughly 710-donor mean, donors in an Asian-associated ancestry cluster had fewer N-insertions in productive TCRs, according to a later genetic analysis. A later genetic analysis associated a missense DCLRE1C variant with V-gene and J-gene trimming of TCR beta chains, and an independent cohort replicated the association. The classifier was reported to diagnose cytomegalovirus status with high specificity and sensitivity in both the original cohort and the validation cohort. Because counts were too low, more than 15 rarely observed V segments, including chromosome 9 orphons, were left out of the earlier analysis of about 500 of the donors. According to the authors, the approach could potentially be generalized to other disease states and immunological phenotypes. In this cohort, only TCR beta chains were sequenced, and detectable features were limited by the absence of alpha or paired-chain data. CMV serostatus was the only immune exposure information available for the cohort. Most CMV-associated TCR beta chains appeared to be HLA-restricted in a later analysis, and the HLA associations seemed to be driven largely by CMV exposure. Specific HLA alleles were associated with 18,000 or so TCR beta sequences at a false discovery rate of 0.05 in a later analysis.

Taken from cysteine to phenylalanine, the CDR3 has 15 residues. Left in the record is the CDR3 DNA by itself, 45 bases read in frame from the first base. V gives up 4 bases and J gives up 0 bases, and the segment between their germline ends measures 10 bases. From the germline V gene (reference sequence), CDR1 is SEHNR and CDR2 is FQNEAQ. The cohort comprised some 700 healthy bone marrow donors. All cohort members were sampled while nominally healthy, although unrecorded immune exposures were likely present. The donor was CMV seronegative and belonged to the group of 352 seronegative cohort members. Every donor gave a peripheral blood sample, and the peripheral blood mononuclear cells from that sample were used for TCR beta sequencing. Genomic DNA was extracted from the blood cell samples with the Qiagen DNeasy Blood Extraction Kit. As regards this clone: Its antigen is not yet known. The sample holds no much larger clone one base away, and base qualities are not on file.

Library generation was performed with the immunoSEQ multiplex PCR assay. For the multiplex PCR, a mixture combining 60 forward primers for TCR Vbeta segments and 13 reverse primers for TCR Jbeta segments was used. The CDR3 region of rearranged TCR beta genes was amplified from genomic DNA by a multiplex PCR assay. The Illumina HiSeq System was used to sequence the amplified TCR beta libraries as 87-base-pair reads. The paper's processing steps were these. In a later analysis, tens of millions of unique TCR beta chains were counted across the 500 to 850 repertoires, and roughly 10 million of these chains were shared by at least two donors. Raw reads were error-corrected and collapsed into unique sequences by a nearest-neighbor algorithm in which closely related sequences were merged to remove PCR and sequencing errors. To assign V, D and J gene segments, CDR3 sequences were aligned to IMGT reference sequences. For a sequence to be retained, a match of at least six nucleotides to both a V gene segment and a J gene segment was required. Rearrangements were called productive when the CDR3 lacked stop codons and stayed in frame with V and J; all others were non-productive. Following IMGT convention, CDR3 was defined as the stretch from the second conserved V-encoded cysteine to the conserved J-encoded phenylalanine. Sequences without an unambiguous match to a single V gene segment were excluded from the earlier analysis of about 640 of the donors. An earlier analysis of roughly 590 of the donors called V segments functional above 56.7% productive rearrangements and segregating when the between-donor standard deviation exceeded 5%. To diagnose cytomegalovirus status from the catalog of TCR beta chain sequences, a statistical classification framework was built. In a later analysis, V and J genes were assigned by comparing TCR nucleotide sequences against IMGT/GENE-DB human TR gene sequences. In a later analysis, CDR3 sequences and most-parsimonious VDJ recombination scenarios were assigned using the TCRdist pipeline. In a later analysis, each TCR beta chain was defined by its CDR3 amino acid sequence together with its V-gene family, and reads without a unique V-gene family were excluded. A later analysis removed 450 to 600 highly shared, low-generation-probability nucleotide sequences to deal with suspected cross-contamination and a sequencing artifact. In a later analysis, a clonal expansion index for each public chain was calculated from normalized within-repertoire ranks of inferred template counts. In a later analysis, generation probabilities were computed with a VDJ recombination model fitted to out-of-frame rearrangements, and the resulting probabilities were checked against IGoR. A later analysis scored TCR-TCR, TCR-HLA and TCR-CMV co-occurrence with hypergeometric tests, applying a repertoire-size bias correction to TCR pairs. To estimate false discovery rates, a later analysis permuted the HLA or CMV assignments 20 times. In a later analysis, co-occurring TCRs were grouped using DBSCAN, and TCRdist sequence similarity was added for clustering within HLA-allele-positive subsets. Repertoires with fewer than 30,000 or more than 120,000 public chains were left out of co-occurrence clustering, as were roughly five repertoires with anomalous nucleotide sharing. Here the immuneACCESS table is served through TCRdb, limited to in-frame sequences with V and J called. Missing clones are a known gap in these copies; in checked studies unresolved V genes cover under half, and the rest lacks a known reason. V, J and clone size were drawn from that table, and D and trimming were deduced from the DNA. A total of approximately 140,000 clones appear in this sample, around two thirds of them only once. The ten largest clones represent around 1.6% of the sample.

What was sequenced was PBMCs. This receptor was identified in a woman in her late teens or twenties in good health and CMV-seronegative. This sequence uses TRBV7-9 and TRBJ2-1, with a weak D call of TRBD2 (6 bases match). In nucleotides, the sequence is TGTGCCAGCAGCTCCGGGAGTGTCTCCTACAATGAGCAGTTCTTC. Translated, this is CASSSGSVSYNEQFF.